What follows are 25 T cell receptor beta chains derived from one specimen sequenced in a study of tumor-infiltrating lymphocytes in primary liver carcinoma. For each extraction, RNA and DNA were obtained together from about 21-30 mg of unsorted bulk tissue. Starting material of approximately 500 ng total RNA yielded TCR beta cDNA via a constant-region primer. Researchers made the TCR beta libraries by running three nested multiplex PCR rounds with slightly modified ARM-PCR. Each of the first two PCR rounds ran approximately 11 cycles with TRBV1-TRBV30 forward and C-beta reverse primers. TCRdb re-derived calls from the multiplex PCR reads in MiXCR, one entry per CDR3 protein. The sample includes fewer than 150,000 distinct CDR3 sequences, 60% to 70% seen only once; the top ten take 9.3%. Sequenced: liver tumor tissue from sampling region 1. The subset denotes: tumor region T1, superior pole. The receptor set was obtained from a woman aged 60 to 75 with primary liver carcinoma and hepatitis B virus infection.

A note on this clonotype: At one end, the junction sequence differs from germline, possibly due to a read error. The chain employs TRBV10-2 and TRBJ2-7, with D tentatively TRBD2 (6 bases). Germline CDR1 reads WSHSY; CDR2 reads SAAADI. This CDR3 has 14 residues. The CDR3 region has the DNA TGCGCCAGCGGTGAGAGCGGGTTCTCCTACGAGCAGCACTTC. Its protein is CASGESGFSYEQHF.

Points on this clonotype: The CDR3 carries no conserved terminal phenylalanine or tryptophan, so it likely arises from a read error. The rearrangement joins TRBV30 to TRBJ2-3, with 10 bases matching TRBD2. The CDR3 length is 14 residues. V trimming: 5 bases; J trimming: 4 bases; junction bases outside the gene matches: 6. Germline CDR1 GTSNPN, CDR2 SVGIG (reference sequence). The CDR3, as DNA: TGTGCCTGGGATAGCGGGAGGTCGCCAGATACGCAGTATTAT. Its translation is CAWDSGRSPDTQYY.

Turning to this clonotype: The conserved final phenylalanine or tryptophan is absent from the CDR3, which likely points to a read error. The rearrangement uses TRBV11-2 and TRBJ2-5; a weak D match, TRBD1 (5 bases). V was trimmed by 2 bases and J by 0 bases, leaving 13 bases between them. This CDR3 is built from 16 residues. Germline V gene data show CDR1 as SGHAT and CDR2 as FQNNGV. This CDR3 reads CASSLRAGWYQETQYL. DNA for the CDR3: TGTGCCAGCAGCTTAAGGGCAGGGTGGTACCAAGAGACCCAGTACCTC.

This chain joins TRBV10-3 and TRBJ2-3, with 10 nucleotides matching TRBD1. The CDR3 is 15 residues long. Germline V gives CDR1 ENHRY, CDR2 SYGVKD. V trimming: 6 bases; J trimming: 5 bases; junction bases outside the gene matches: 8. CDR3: CAISPTGGMEDTQYF. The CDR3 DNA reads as TGTGCCATCAGCCCGACAGGGGGCATGGAAGATACGCAGTATTTT.

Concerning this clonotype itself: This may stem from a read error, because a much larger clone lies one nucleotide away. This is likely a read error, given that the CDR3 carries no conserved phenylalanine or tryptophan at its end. Here the CDR3 DNA reads TGCAGCGTTGTTCCGGTCAGTTACAATGAGCAGTTCCTC. Residues: CSVVPVSYNEQFL. The V and J genes are TRBV29-1 and TRBJ2-1; unclear D gene. Trimming removed 4 bases at V and 4 bases at J, with 11 bases between. The length of the CDR3 is 13 residues. Germline CDR1 is SQVTM and CDR2 is ANQGSEA.

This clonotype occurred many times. CDR3 residues: CSVVASSSPETQYF. DNA of the CDR3: TGCAGCGTTGTGGCATCATCTTCGCCAGAGACCCAGTACTTC. The chain links TRBV29-1 to TRBJ2-5; D remains unclear. Trimming cost V 4 bases and J 4 bases, with 16 bases left between them. Germline-derived CDR1 and CDR2 are SQVTM and ANQGSEA. This CDR3 comprises 14 residues. Filled out from reference TRBV29-1 and TRBJ2-5, the complete variable domain reads SAVISQKPSRDICQRGTSLTIQCQVDSQVTMMFWYRQQPGQSLTLIATANQGSEATYESGFVIDKFPISRPNLTFSTLTVSNMSPEDSSIYLCSVVASSSPETQYFGPGTRLLVL.

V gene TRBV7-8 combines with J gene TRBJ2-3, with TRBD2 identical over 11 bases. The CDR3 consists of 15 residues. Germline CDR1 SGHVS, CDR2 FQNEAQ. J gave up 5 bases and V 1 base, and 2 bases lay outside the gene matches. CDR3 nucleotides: TGTGCCAGCAGCTTAGTGCTAGCGGGAGGAGATACGCAGTATTTT. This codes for CASSLVLAGGDTQYF.

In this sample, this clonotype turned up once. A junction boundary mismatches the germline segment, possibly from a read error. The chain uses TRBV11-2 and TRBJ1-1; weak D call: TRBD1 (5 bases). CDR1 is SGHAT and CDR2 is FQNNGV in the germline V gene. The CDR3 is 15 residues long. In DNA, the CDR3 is TGTGCCAGCAGCTACACCGGGGGGACTATCACTGAAACTTTCTTT. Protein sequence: CASSYTGGTITETFF.

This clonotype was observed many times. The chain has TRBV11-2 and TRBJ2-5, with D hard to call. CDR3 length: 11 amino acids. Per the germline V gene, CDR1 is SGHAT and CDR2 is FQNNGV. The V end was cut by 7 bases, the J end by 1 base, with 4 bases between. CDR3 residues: CASTSQETQYF. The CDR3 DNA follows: TGTGCCAGCACCTCCCAAGAGACCCAGTACTTC.

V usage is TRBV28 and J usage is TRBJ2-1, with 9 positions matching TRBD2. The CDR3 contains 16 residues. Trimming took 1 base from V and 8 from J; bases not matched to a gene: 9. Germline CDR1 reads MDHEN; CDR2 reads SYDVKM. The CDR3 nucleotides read TGTGCCAGCAGTTTATTGCTAGCGGGAATAGGCGATGAGCAGTTCTTC. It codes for CASSLLLAGIGDEQFF.

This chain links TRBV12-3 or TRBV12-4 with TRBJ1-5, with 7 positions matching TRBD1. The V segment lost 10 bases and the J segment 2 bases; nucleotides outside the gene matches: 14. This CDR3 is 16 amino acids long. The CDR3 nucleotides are TGTGCCAACAGCCTAAGAGGACAGGTAGGCAATCAGCCCCAGCATTTT. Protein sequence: CANSLRGQVGNQPQHF.

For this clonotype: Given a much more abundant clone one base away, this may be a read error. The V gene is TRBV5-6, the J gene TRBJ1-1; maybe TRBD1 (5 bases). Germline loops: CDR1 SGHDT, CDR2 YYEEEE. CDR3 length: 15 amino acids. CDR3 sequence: CASSFPRDSYTEASF. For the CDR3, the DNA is TGTGCCAGCAGCTTCCCCCGGGACTCCTACACTGAAGCTTCCTTT.

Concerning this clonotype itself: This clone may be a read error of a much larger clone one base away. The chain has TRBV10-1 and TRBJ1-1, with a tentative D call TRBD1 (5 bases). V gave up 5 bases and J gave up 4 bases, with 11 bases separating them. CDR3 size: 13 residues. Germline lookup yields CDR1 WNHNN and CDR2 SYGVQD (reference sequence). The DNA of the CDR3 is TGCGCCAGCAGTCACGACAGTCCCACTGAAGCTTTCTTT. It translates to CASSHDSPTEAFF.

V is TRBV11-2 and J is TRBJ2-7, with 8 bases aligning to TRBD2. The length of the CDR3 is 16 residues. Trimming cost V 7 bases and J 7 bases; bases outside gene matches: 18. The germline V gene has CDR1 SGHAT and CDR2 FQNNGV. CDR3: CASTSPGREARGEQYF. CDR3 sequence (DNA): TGTGCCAGCACGAGTCCTGGGCGGGAGGCAAGGGGAGAGCAGTACTTC.

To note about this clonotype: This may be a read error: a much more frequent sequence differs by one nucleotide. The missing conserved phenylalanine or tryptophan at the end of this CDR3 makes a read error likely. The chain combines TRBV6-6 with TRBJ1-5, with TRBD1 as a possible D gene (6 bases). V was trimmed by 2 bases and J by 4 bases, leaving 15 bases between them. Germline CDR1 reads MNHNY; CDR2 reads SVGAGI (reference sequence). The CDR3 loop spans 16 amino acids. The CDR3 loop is CASSYGSFTGNQPQHS. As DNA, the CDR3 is TGTGCCAGCAGTTACGGGTCATTCACAGGGAATCAGCCCCAGCATTCT.

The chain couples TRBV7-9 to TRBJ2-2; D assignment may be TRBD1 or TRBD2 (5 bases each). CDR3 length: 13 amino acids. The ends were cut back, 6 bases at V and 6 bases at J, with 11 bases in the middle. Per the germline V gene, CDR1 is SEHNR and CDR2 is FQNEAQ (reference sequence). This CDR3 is CASRPRESGELFF. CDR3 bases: TGTGCCAGCAGGCCCAGGGAGTCCGGGGAGCTGTTTTTT.

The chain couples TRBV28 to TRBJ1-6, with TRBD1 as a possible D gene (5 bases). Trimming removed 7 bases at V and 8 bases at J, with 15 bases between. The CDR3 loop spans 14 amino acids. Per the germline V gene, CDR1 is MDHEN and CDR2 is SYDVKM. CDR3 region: CASNPGDADSPLHF. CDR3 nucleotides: TGTGCCAGCAACCCCGGGGACGCGGATTCACCCCTCCACTTT.

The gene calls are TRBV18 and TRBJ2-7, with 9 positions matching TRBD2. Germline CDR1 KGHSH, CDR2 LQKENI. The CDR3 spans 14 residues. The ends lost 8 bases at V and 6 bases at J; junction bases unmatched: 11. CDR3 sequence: CASHKVAGESEQYF. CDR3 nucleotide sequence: TGTGCCAGCCACAAGGTAGCGGGAGAGAGCGAGCAGTACTTC.

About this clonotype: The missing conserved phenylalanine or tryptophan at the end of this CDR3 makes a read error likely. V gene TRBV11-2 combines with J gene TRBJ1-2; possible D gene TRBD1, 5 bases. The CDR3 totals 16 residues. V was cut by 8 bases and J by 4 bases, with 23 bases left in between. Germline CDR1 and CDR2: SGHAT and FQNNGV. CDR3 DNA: TGTGCCAGCGGCCTCTGGACACCGGAGGGGTTCTATGGCTACACCCTC. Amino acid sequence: CASGLWTPEGFYGYTL.

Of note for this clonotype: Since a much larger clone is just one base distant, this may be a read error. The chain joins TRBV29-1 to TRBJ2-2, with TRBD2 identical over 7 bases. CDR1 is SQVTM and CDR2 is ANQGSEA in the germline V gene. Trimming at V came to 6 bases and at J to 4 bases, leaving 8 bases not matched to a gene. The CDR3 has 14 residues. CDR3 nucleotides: TGCAGCGTCTCCAGTACTAGCGTCACCGGGGAGCTGTTTTTT. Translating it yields CSVSSTSVTGELFF.

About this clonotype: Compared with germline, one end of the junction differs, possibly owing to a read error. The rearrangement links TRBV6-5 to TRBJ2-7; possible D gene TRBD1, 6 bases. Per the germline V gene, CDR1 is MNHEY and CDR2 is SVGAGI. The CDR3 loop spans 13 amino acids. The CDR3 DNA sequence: TGTGCTAGCAGAGCAGGGGCCGCATACGAGCAGTACTTC. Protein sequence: CASRAGAAYEQYF.

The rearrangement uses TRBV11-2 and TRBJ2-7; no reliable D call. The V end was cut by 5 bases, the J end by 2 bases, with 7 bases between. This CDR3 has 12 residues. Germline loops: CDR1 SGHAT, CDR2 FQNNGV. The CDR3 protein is CASSPRPYEQYF. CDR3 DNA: TGTGCCAGCAGCCCGAGGCCCTACGAGCAGTACTTC.

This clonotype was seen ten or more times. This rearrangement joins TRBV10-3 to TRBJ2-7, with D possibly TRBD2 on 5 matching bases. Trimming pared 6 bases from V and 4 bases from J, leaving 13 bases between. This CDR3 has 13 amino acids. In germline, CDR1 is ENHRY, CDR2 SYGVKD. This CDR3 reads CAISPSRSYEQYF. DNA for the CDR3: TGTGCCATCAGCCCTAGCAGATCGTACGAGCAGTACTTC.

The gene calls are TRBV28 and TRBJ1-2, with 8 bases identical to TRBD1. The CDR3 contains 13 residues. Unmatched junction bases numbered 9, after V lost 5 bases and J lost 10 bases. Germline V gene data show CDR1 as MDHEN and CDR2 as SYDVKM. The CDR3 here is CASSTRGQEDYTF. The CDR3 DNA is TGTGCCAGCAGTACCAGGGGGCAGGAGGACTACACCTTC.

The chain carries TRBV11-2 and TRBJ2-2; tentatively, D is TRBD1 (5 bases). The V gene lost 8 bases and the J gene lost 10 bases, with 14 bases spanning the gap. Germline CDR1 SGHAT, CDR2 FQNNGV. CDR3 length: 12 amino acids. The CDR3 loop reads CASCLWGVELFF. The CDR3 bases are TGTGCCAGCTGCCTCTGGGGCGTGGAGCTGTTTTTT.